This TCR beta chain emerged from a study of blood T cell repertoires in COVID-19. V was clipped by 1 base and J by 7 bases, with 11 bases between them. Germline assignment: CDR1 MNHNS and CDR2 SASEGT. This CDR3 comprises 14 residues. Donors were grouped by their self-reported clinical history. Symptom resolution, clearance, or two negative PCRs marked the recovered donors of Cohort 3. In the authors' workflow: Amplification of reference gene primers was used by the study to estimate nucleated cell counts. The assay was immunoSEQ multiplex PCR, and TCRdb's table has in-frame clones only and misses some. V and J calls and clone size are copied from that table; D and trimming were computed from the DNA. The repertoire holds hundreds of thousands of clones, with more than 75% as singletons.

The origin of this receptor is a woman between 50 and 59 years old who had recovered from COVID-19. The sequencing input was PBMCs or T cells enriched from blood (not recorded which). The chain uses TRBV6-1 and TRBJ1-5; possibly TRBD1 for D (6 bases). CDR3 sequence: CASSEGWGRQPQHF. CDR3 nucleotide sequence: TGTGCCAGCAGTGAAGGGTGGGGGCGGCAGCCCCAGCATTTT.